These T cell receptor beta chains were read from a single sample in a study of cytomegalovirus exposure and HLA in healthy donors. Only in-frame clones appear in the TCRdb table, and some are missing; sequencing was by immunoSEQ multiplex PCR. The table has about 150,000 clones, approximately 86% seen once. Sample: PBMCs. These receptor sequences come from a woman in her thirties or forties in good health and CMV-seronegative. CDR3s include the opening cysteine and the closing phenylalanine or tryptophan. A D gene is named only where the DNA matches it firmly. Not every row has a clone size; where given, it reads once, few, many or a size class.

clone size: NA; J gene: TRBJ1-5; D gene: TRBD1; V gene: TRBV19; CDR3 protein: CASSRTGTTQPQHF; CDR3 DNA: TGTGCCAGTAGTCGGACAGGGACGACTCAGCCCCAGCATTTT
clone size: NA; J gene: TRBJ2-1; D gene: NA; V gene: TRBV19; CDR3 protein: CASMAATWWFF; CDR3 DNA: TGTGCCAGTATGGCGGCTACTTGGTGGTTCTTC
clone size: NA; J gene: TRBJ1-4; D gene: TRBD1; V gene: TRBV7-8; CDR3 protein: CASSYDRGEELFF; CDR3 DNA: TGTGCCAGCAGCTATGACAGGGGGGAAGAACTGTTTTTT
clone size: once; J gene: TRBJ2-7; D gene: TRBD2; V gene: TRBV7-3; CDR3 protein: CASIWGRAWAYEQYF; CDR3 DNA: TGTGCCAGCATATGGGGGAGGGCGTGGGCCTACGAGCAGTACTTC
clone size: NA; J gene: TRBJ2-3; D gene: TRBD2; V gene: TRBV27; CDR3 protein: CASSSLLARTDTQYF; CDR3 DNA: TGTGCCAGCAGTTCCCTACTAGCGCGCACAGATACGCAGTATTTT
clone size: NA; J gene: TRBJ2-1; D gene: TRBD2; V gene: TRBV12-5; CDR3 protein: CASGSWSDPSGTYNEQFF; CDR3 DNA: TGTGCTAGTGGTTCTTGGTCGGACCCTAGCGGAACCTACAATGAGCAGTTCTTC
clone size: NA; J gene: TRBJ1-1; D gene: TRBD1; V gene: TRBV7-8; CDR3 protein: CASSLTGATEAFF; CDR3 DNA: TGTGCCAGCAGCCTCACAGGGGCCACTGAAGCTTTCTTT
clone size: NA; J gene: TRBJ2-1; D gene: NA; V gene: TRBV7-9; CDR3 protein: CSSSHTLARSYNEQFF; CDR3 DNA: TGTTCCAGCAGCCACACCTTAGCCCGGAGCTACAATGAGCAGTTCTTC
clone size: few; J gene: TRBJ1-5; D gene: TRBD1; V gene: TRBV6-1; CDR3 protein: CASKTGGSNQPQHF; CDR3 DNA: TGTGCCAGCAAGACAGGGGGTTCTAATCAGCCCCAGCATTTT
clone size: NA; J gene: TRBJ2-3; D gene: NA; V gene: TRBV4-1; CDR3 protein: CASSFTSRPVIVGQYF; CDR3 DNA: TGCGCCAGCAGCTTTACTAGCAGGCCTGTGATTGTGGGGCAGTATTTT
clone size: NA; J gene: TRBJ2-7; D gene: NA; V gene: TRBV28; CDR3 protein: CASMIASAYEQYF; CDR3 DNA: TGTGCCAGCATGATAGCTTCAGCTTACGAGCAGTACTTC
clone size: once; J gene: TRBJ1-1; D gene: NA; V gene: TRBV6-5; CDR3 protein: CASSYERYTEAFF; CDR3 DNA: TGTGCCAGCAGTTACGAGAGGTACACTGAAGCTTTCTTT
clone size: NA; J gene: TRBJ2-3; D gene: TRBD2; V gene: TRBV5-1; CDR3 protein: CASSSGLAEGPTDTQYF; CDR3 DNA: TGCGCCAGCAGCTCCGGACTAGCGGAAGGTCCCACAGATACGCAGTATTTT
clone size: NA; J gene: TRBJ1-3; D gene: TRBD1; V gene: TRBV7-6; CDR3 protein: CASSPGQGGGDGNTIYF; CDR3 DNA: TGTGCCAGCAGCCCTGGACAGGGAGGTGGTGACGGAAACACCATATATTTT
clone size: once; J gene: TRBJ1-2; D gene: TRBD1; V gene: TRBV6-1; CDR3 protein: CASSEAVEGANRGYTF; CDR3 DNA: TGTGCCAGCAGTGAAGCCGTAGAGGGGGCGAATAGGGGCTACACCTTC
clone size: NA; J gene: TRBJ2-1; D gene: NA; V gene: TRBV7-2; CDR3 protein: CASSADFFSYNEQFF; CDR3 DNA: TGTGCCAGCAGTGCTGACTTCTTCTCCTACAATGAGCAGTTCTTC
clone size: NA; J gene: TRBJ2-5; D gene: NA; V gene: TRBV7-2; CDR3 protein: CASSQGGDYQETQYF; CDR3 DNA: TGTGCCAGCAGCCAAGGAGGTGACTACCAAGAGACCCAGTACTTC
clone size: NA; J gene: TRBJ1-5; D gene: NA; V gene: TRBV5-1; CDR3 protein: CASSLSGTGNQPQHF; CDR3 DNA: TGCGCCAGCAGCTTGTCGGGGACTGGCAATCAGCCCCAGCATTTT
clone size: NA; J gene: TRBJ2-7; D gene: TRBD1; V gene: TRBV10-1; CDR3 protein: CASSETGVGYEQYF; CDR3 DNA: TGCGCCAGCAGTGAGACAGGGGTGGGCTACGAGCAGTACTTC
clone size: NA; J gene: TRBJ2-2; D gene: NA; V gene: TRBV5-1; CDR3 protein: CASSLWGLSSNTGELFF; CDR3 DNA: TGCGCCAGCAGCTTATGGGGCCTGAGCTCGAACACCGGGGAGCTGTTTTTT
clone size: NA; J gene: TRBJ1-2; D gene: TRBD1; V gene: TRBV7-2; CDR3 protein: CASSLGGTGGRGYTF; CDR3 DNA: TGTGCCAGCAGCTTAGGTGGGACAGGGGGCCGAGGCTACACCTTC
clone size: NA; J gene: TRBJ1-5; D gene: NA; V gene: TRBV19; CDR3 protein: CASSMLLDLREPQHF; CDR3 DNA: TGTGCCAGTAGTATGTTGCTAGACCTCAGAGAGCCCCAGCATTTT
clone size: NA; J gene: TRBJ1-2; D gene: NA; V gene: TRBV13; CDR3 protein: CASSLGLGASGYTF; CDR3 DNA: TGTGCCAGCAGCTTAGGTTTAGGGGCTTCCGGCTACACCTTC
clone size: NA; J gene: TRBJ2-5; D gene: NA; V gene: TRBV18; CDR3 protein: CASSPPSFEAQYF; CDR3 DNA: TGTGCCAGCTCACCACCAAGTTTTGAGGCCCAGTACTTC
clone size: NA; J gene: TRBJ2-7; D gene: TRBD2; V gene: TRBV9; CDR3 protein: CASSASGGGPDEQYF; CDR3 DNA: TGTGCCAGCAGCGCCTCGGGGGGAGGGCCAGACGAGCAGTACTTC
clone size: NA; J gene: TRBJ1-4; D gene: TRBD1; V gene: TRBV7-8; CDR3 protein: CASSPVDRGQKLFF; CDR3 DNA: TGTGCCAGCAGCCCCGTTGACAGGGGGCAGAAACTGTTTTTT
clone size: NA; J gene: TRBJ2-1; D gene: TRBD1; V gene: TRBV7-9; CDR3 protein: CASSPTTGTELYEQFF; CDR3 DNA: TGTGCCAGCAGCCCAACAACCGGGACAGAACTGTATGAGCAGTTCTTC
clone size: few; J gene: TRBJ2-1; D gene: NA; V gene: TRBV7-8; CDR3 protein: CASSSRSRRREQFF; CDR3 DNA: TGTGCCAGCAGCTCCCGCTCCAGGCGACGGGAGCAGTTCTTC
clone size: NA; J gene: TRBJ1-5; D gene: TRBD1; V gene: TRBV19; CDR3 protein: CASSMNRGLNQPQHF; CDR3 DNA: TGTGCCAGTAGTATGAACAGGGGGCTGAATCAGCCCCAGCATTTT
clone size: NA; J gene: TRBJ2-7; D gene: NA; V gene: TRBV6-5; CDR3 protein: CASSYWGRGGEQYF; CDR3 DNA: TGTGCCAGCAGTTACTGGGGACGAGGGGGCGAGCAGTACTTC
clone size: NA; J gene: TRBJ2-3; D gene: NA; V gene: TRBV4-3; CDR3 protein: CASSQGTIRSTDTQYF; CDR3 DNA: TGCGCCAGCAGCCAAGGGACTATCCGGAGCACAGATACGCAGTATTTT
clone size: NA; J gene: TRBJ2-5; D gene: NA; V gene: TRBV7-2; CDR3 protein: CASSFGTYQETQYF; CDR3 DNA: TGTGCCAGCAGCTTTGGGACTTACCAAGAGACCCAGTACTTC
clone size: NA; J gene: TRBJ2-6; D gene: NA; V gene: TRBV28; CDR3 protein: CASSRTATTSGANVLTF; CDR3 DNA: TGTGCCAGCAGTCGGACAGCAACTACTTCTGGGGCCAACGTCCTGACTTTC
clone size: NA; J gene: TRBJ2-7; D gene: NA; V gene: TRBV5-4; CDR3 protein: CASSPDLYEQYF; CDR3 DNA: TGTGCCAGCAGCCCCGACTTATACGAGCAGTACTTC
clone size: NA; J gene: TRBJ2-7; D gene: NA; V gene: TRBV10-3; CDR3 protein: CAISDPESYEQYF; CDR3 DNA: TGTGCCATCAGTGATCCGGAGTCCTACGAGCAGTACTTC
clone size: few; J gene: TRBJ1-2; D gene: TRBD1; V gene: TRBV19; CDR3 protein: CASSIRDREPYGYTF; CDR3 DNA: TGTGCCAGTAGTATAAGGGACAGGGAACCTTATGGCTACACCTTC
clone size: NA; J gene: TRBJ1-1; D gene: NA; V gene: TRBV29-1; CDR3 protein: CSVERRAASGRAFF; CDR3 DNA: TGCAGCGTTGAAAGGAGGGCAGCCTCAGGTAGAGCTTTCTTT
clone size: NA; J gene: TRBJ2-3; D gene: TRBD1; V gene: TRBV5-1; CDR3 protein: CASSHLRSTGGTDTQYF; CDR3 DNA: TGCGCCAGCAGCCACCTCCGATCGACAGGGGGGACAGATACGCAGTATTTT
clone size: NA; J gene: TRBJ2-1; D gene: TRBD2; V gene: TRBV14; CDR3 protein: CASSQDTWTSGRVYLDDEQFF; CDR3 DNA: TGTGCCAGCAGCCAAGACACTTGGACTAGCGGGAGGGTCTATCTTGACGATGAGCAGTTCTTC
clone size: NA; J gene: TRBJ2-3; D gene: TRBD1; V gene: TRBV5-8; CDR3 protein: CASSLARGPGTDTQYF; CDR3 DNA: TGTGCCAGCAGCTTGGCCAGGGGGCCAGGCACAGATACGCAGTATTTT
clone size: NA; J gene: TRBJ2-5; D gene: NA; V gene: TRBV7-8; CDR3 protein: CASSLRDTQETQYF; CDR3 DNA: TGTGCCAGCAGTCTCCGGGATACCCAAGAGACCCAGTACTTC
clone size: NA; J gene: TRBJ2-2; D gene: TRBD2; V gene: TRBV9; CDR3 protein: CASSFSGGGAGELFF; CDR3 DNA: TGTGCCAGCAGCTTTTCGGGGGGGGGAGCCGGGGAGCTGTTTTTT
clone size: NA; J gene: TRBJ1-4; D gene: NA; V gene: TRBV4-3; CDR3 protein: CASSVWTATNEKLFF; CDR3 DNA: TGCGCCAGCAGCGTATGGACAGCAACTAATGAAAAACTGTTTTTT
clone size: NA; J gene: TRBJ1-2; D gene: NA; V gene: TRBV30; CDR3 protein: CAWSIQGSGYTF; CDR3 DNA: TGTGCCTGGAGTATTCAGGGAAGTGGCTACACCTTC
clone size: NA; J gene: TRBJ1-5; D gene: TRBD1; V gene: TRBV5-8; CDR3 protein: CASSRSGQSYQPQHF; CDR3 DNA: TGTGCCAGCAGCCGATCGGGACAGTCCTATCAGCCCCAGCATTTT
clone size: once; J gene: TRBJ2-5; D gene: TRBD1; V gene: TRBV6-1; CDR3 protein: CASSYRQGAETQYF; CDR3 DNA: TGTGCCAGCAGTTATAGACAGGGGGCAGAGACCCAGTACTTC
clone size: NA; J gene: TRBJ2-2; D gene: TRBD2; V gene: TRBV11-3; CDR3 protein: CASSPRLSGRFGELFF; CDR3 DNA: TGTGCCAGCAGCCCTAGGTTGAGCGGGAGGTTTGGGGAGCTGTTTTTT
clone size: NA; J gene: TRBJ2-4; D gene: TRBD2; V gene: TRBV18; CDR3 protein: CASSPPTSGSGNIQYF; CDR3 DNA: TGTGCCAGCTCACCACCAACTAGCGGGAGTGGGAACATTCAGTACTTC
clone size: few; J gene: TRBJ2-1; D gene: TRBD2; V gene: TRBV11-2; CDR3 protein: CASSGGLAFYNEQFF; CDR3 DNA: TGTGCCAGCAGCGGGGGACTAGCTTTCTACAATGAGCAGTTCTTC
clone size: NA; J gene: TRBJ2-5; D gene: NA; V gene: TRBV10-3; CDR3 protein: CAISESAETQYF; CDR3 DNA: TGTGCCATCAGTGAGTCAGCAGAGACCCAGTACTTC
clone size: NA; J gene: TRBJ1-3; D gene: NA; V gene: TRBV6-5; CDR3 protein: CASKDRGNSGNTIYF; CDR3 DNA: TGTGCCAGCAAAGATCGGGGGAACTCTGGAAACACCATATATTTT
clone size: NA; J gene: TRBJ1-2; D gene: NA; V gene: TRBV29-1; CDR3 protein: CSVVGRGAYGYTF; CDR3 DNA: TGCAGCGTTGTAGGCAGGGGCGCGTATGGCTACACCTTC